The 19 T cell receptor beta chains given below trace back to one sample, sequenced in a study of CD8 T cells in Susac syndrome. The authors reverse transcribed 0.5 to 1 ug RNA with random hexamers. TCRdb redid the calling of the immunoSEQ multiplex PCR reads with MiXCR, one entry per CDR3 protein. The table includes 90,000 to 150,000 distinct CDR3 sequences, approximately 90% detected once. Sequenced: CD8+ T cells from PBMCs. The receptors here all came from a human donor in good health.

This chain uses TRBV6-2 or TRBV6-3 with TRBJ1-2; unclear D gene. Per the germline V gene, CDR1 is MNHEY and CDR2 is SVGEGT. V shed 7 bases and J shed 7 bases, with 13 bases lying between them. The CDR3 covers 12 residues. CDR3 region: CASTAVDRGYTF. The CDR3 DNA reads TGTGCCAGCACTGCGGTCGATCGTGGCTACACCTTC.

The CDR3 here is CSASLAAGGRYEQYF. CDR3 bases: TGCAGTGCTAGTCTAGCGGCAGGGGGCCGCTACGAGCAGTACTTC. J is TRBJ2-7 and V is TRBV20-1, with a weak D call TRBD1 (8 bases). This CDR3 contains 15 residues. CDR1 is DFQATT and CDR2 is SNEGSKA in the germline V gene (reference sequence). Deletions cut 3 bases from V and 3 bases from J, with 18 bases between.

The chain recombines TRBV27 with TRBJ2-7; possibly TRBD1 or TRBD2 for D (5 bases each). This CDR3 has 14 residues. Trimming stripped 5 bases from V and 2 bases from J, with 13 bases between. CDR1 MNHEY and CDR2 SMNVEV come from the germline V gene (reference sequence). In DNA form, the CDR3 reads TGTGCCAGCAGTGGGGCAGGAGGCACCTACGAGCAGTACTTC. It codes for CASSGAGGTYEQYF.

This clonotype was observed a single time. This chain links TRBV5-4 with TRBJ1-5; D remains ambiguous. The germline V and J ends were trimmed by 4 bases and 4 bases, with 12 bases remaining between them. CDR1 and CDR2 from the germline V gene are SGHNT and YYREEE (reference sequence). The CDR3 has 14 amino acids. The CDR3 DNA reads TGTGCCAGCAGCGAAGGCCCGGGAAATCAGCCCCAGCATTTT. It specifies CASSEGPGNQPQHF. Full variable domain (outside the CDR3, taken from reference TRBV5-4 and TRBJ1-5): ETGVTQSPTHLIKTRGQQVTLRCSSQSGHNTVSWYQQALGQGPQFIFQYYREEENGRGNFPPRFSGLQFPNYSSELNVNALELDDSALYLCASSEGPGNQPQHFGDGTRLSIL.

The chain links TRBV12-3 or TRBV12-4 to TRBJ1-1; unclear D gene. The CDR3 totals 13 residues. V was shortened by 6 bases and J by 1 base, with 9 bases between the two germline ends. CDR3 coding DNA: TGTGCCAGCAGGTTGGGAGGGAACACTGAAGCTTTCTTT. Translation gives CASRLGGNTEAFF.

In this sample, this clonotype turned up once. This sequence joins TRBV7-2 and TRBJ1-5; 9 bases align to TRBD1. CDR1 and CDR2 (germline): SGHTA, FQGNSA. This CDR3 spans 13 amino acids. V was clipped by 4 bases and J by 6 bases; unmatched bases: 1. CDR3 protein: CASSSDRGQPQHF. The DNA of the CDR3 is TGTGCCAGCAGCTCGGACAGGGGTCAGCCCCAGCATTTT.

CDR3 amino acids: CASSHLGGPGGGYTF. DNA of the CDR3: TGCGCCAGCAGCCACCTAGGGGGCCCAGGGGGAGGCTACACCTTC. The chain has TRBV4-3 and TRBJ1-2; 7 positions match TRBD1. After removal of 3 bases from V and 8 bases from J, the junction contained 12 bases not matched to a gene. Germline-derived CDR1 and CDR2 are LGHNA and YSLEER. The length of the CDR3 is 15 residues.

This chain uses TRBV6-6 with TRBJ2-7, with 9 bases aligning to TRBD1. V was clipped by 4 bases and J by 6 bases; unmatched bases: 4. The CDR3 contains 13 residues. CDR1 is MNHNY, CDR2 SVGAGI, per germline (reference sequence). In nucleotides, the CDR3 is TGTGCCAGCAGTTCCGGGACAGGGTCCGAGCAGTACTTC. Protein sequence: CASSSGTGSEQYF.

The chain joins TRBV4-2 to TRBJ1-2; 9 bases line up with TRBD1. This CDR3 has 13 amino acids. With V trimmed by 1 base and J by 6 bases, 0 bases remained unmatched. Germline V gene lookup returns CDR1 LGHNA and CDR2 YNFKEQ. The DNA for the CDR3 is TGTGCCAGCAGCCAAGGGACAGGGGATGGCTACACCTTC. The encoded protein is CASSQGTGDGYTF.

This chain uses TRBV23-1 with TRBJ1-5; weak D call: TRBD1 (5 bases). TRBV23-1 is an ORF, and what it does is uncertain. This CDR3 spans 20 amino acids. V shed 0 bases and J shed 0 bases, with 21 bases lying between them. The CDR3 DNA reads TGCGCCAGCAGTCAATCGGAGGGTGACAGTTCCGGGTATAGCAATCAGCCCCAGCATTTT. The encoded protein is CASSQSEGDSSGYSNQPQHF.

The rearrangement uses TRBV20-1 and TRBJ1-2, with D maybe TRBD1 (5 bases). CDR3 length: 15 amino acids. CDR1 and CDR2 from the germline V gene are DFQATT and SNEGSKA (reference sequence). Between the trimmed V and J ends, which lost 7 bases and 4 bases, there was a span of 22 bases. The CDR3 region is CSVSAVGQEGYGYTF. The DNA for the CDR3 is TGCAGTGTCTCCGCTGTGGGGCAGGAGGGCTATGGCTACACCTTC.

Only one count was recorded for this clonotype. The genes are TRBV20-1 and TRBJ2-1; possible D gene TRBD1, 5 bases. The V gene's germline CDR1 is DFQATT and CDR2 SNEGSKA (reference sequence). Trimming removed 1 base from V and 5 bases from J, with 21 bases in between. The length of the CDR3 is 17 residues. The CDR3, as DNA: TGCAGTGCTAGAGGTGAACTTTCCACAGGTTTCAACAATGAGCAGTTCTTC. Protein sequence: CSARGELSTGFNNEQFF.

The V and J genes are TRBV30 and TRBJ1-3; D gene unclear. V was cut by 8 bases and J by 1 base, with 12 bases left in between. The CDR3 is made up of 13 amino acids. CDR1 and CDR2 from the germline V gene are GTSNPN and SVGIG (reference sequence). The CDR3 spells CARNYGSGNTIYF. CDR3 nucleotides: TGTGCCCGTAATTACGGATCTGGAAACACCATATATTTT. Supplemented by reference TRBV30 and TRBJ1-3, the full variable domain reads SQTIHQWPATLVQPVGSPLSLECTVEGTSNPNLYWYRQAAGRGLQLLFYSVGIGQISSEVPQNLSASRPQDRQFILSSKKLLLSDSGFYLCARNYGSGNTIYFGEGSWLTVV.

The chain recombines TRBV6-5 with TRBJ2-7, with D possibly matching TRBD1 (5 bases). This CDR3 spans 14 amino acids. From germline, CDR1 is MNHEY and CDR2 SVGAGI. V lost 0 bases and J lost 6, with 12 bases in between. For the CDR3, the DNA is TGTGCCAGCAGTTACTCCCCGGTAGACAGCGAGCAGTACTTC. This translates into CASSYSPVDSEQYF.

The rearrangement uses TRBV4-3 and TRBJ1-3, with 7 bases that match TRBD1. With 5 bases clipped from V and 2 bases from J, the junction kept 6 bases outside the gene matches. Per the germline V gene, CDR1 is LGHNA and CDR2 is YSLEER. The CDR3 is 15 amino acids. The CDR3 coding sequence is TGCGCCAGCAGCGAGGACAGGACCCCTGGAAACACCATATATTTT. Translation gives CASSEDRTPGNTIYF.

This rearrangement joins TRBV2 to TRBJ1-2; 7 positions match TRBD1. This CDR3 region has 19 residues. The trim removed 0 bases at V and 3 bases at J, leaving 16 bases unmatched. CDR1 is SNHLY and CDR2 is FYNNEI in the germline V gene. CDR3 in amino acids: CASSEASVQVTGSDYGYTF. The CDR3 DNA sequence: TGTGCCAGCAGTGAAGCGTCTGTCCAAGTGACAGGGAGTGACTATGGCTACACCTTC.

The CDR3 is CASSPPNRGLSNQPQHF. The CDR3 bases are TGTGCCAGCTCACCACCGAATCGGGGGCTTAGCAATCAGCCCCAGCATTTT. The chain uses TRBV18 and TRBJ1-5; TRBD1 is a possible D gene (6 bases). CDR3 size: 17 residues. Looked up from germline, CDR1 is KGHSH and CDR2 is LQKENI. V was trimmed by 0 bases and J by 0 bases, leaving 12 bases between them. Combining the CDR3 with reference TRBV18 and TRBJ1-5 gives the whole variable domain NAGVMQNPRHLVRRRGQEARLRCSPMKGHSHVYWYRQLPEEGLKFMVYLQKENIIDESGMPKERFSAEFPKEGPSILRIQQVVRGDSAAYFCASSPPNRGLSNQPQHFGDGTRLSIL.

The V call is TRBV3-1, the J call TRBJ2-1; D is undetermined. This CDR3 is 12 amino acids long. CDR1 and CDR2 from the germline V gene are LGHDT and YNNKEL (reference sequence). Trimming removed 0 bases from V and 12 bases from J, with 9 bases in between. CDR3 DNA: TGTGCCAGCAGCCAAGAGCTCCGAGCGCAGTTCTTC. Residues: CASSQELRAQFF.

The rearrangement uses TRBV6-2 or TRBV6-3 and TRBJ1-1; no definite D call. The CDR3 covers 16 residues. Trimming pared 5 bases from V and 7 bases from J, leaving 23 bases between. Per germline, CDR1 MNHEY and CDR2 SVGEGT. The CDR3 protein is CASSKYALTLRGEAFF. In DNA, the CDR3 is TGTGCCAGCAGTAAATACGCCTTGACCCTCAGAGGTGAAGCTTTCTTT.